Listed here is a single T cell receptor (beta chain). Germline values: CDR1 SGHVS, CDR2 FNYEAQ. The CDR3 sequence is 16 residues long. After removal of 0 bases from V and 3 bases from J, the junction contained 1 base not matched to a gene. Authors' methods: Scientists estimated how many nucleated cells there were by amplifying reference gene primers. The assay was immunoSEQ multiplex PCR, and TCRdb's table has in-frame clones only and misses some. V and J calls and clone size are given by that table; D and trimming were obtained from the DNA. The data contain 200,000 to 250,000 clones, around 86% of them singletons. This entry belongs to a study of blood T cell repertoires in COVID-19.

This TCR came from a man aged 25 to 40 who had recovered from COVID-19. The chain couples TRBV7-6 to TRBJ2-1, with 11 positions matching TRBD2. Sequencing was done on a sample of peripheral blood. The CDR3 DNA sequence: TGTGCCAGCAGCTTAGCCGGGACTAGCGGCTACAATGAGCAGTTCTTC. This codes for CASSLAGTSGYNEQFF. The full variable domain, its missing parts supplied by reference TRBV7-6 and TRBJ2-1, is GAGVSQSPRYKVTKRGQDVALRCDPISGHVSLYWYRQALGQGPEFLTYFNYEAQQDKSGLPNDRFSAERPEGSISTLTIQRTEQRDSAMYRCASSLAGTSGYNEQFFGPGTRLTVL.